Here is one T cell receptor (beta chain) with its context. CDR1 is SGHRS, CDR2 YFSETQ, per germline. The CDR3 has 14 residues. Deletions cut 3 bases from V and 2 bases from J, with 10 bases between. The data stem from a study of blood T cell repertoires in COVID-19. Study details: The samples span acute and convalescent COVID-19 from the United States, Italy and Spain. PBMCs, B-cell-depleted T cells, or T cells provided the cDNA or gDNA that made up the material.

In the authors' workflow: It was from reference gene primer amplification that nucleated cell counts were estimated. Produced via immunoSEQ multiplex PCR; TCRdb's table is partial and in-frame only. For V, J and clone size, that table is used; D and trimming come from the DNA. The table records more than 80,000 clones, more than 75% of them present only once. The TCR sequence derives from a man aged 45-65 years with active or convalescent COVID-19. The chain joins TRBV5-1 to TRBJ2-3; tentative D call: TRBD1 (6 bases). The sequenced sample consisted of peripheral blood. The CDR3 reads CASSSGQPTDTQYF. The CDR3, as DNA: TGCGCCAGCAGCTCGGGACAACCCACAGATACGCAGTATTTT.